One and the same sample provided the 9 T cell receptor beta chains below, sequenced in a study of blood T cells in healthy people across ages. Using a J-beta primer mix together with a sample-barcoded 5' primer, a second PCR was run for roughly 7 to 11 cycles. Via MiXCR, TCRdb re-called the 5' RACE reads, giving one row per CDR3 protein. The profile covers about 970,000 distinct CDR3 sequences, with 51% appearing a single time and 20% to 25% taken by the ten largest. Sequenced: blood. These receptor sequences come from a woman aged 55-70 years in good health.

The sample holds one count of this clonotype. V usage is TRBV5-5 and J usage is TRBJ2-2, with 10 bases fitting TRBD2. This CDR3 contains 16 residues. Unmatched junction bases numbered 6, after V lost 4 bases and J lost 3 bases. The germline V gene encodes CDR1 SGHKS and CDR2 YYEKEE (reference sequence). CDR3 protein: CASSLTGTSDTGELFF. DNA for the CDR3: TGTGCCAGCAGCCTTACCGGGACTAGCGACACCGGGGAGCTGTTTTTT. Variable domain in full (rest from reference TRBV5-5 and TRBJ2-2): DAGVTQSPTHLIKTRGQQVTLRCSPISGHKSVSWYQQVLGQGPQFIFQYYEKEERGRGNFPDRFSARQFPNYSSELNVNALLLGDSALYLCASSLTGTSDTGELFFGEGSRLTVL.

The rearrangement joins TRBV4-1 to TRBJ2-7; D might be TRBD1 (5 bases). Per the germline V gene, CDR1 is MGHRA and CDR2 is YSYEKL. CDR3 length: 14 residues. Trimming cost V 2 bases and J 5 bases, with 13 bases left between them. DNA for the CDR3: TGCGCCAGCAGCCAACAGGGTTCGTGGAACGAGCAGTACTTC. Translating it yields CASSQQGSWNEQYF.

This clonotype was seen a handful of times. The chain is built from TRBV6-2 or TRBV6-3 and TRBJ2-7, with unresolved D. The CDR3 sequence is 12 residues long. Germline V CDR1 and CDR2: MNHEY, SVGEGT. Trimming left V 3 bases short and J 7 bases short, with 10 bases between. CDR3 residues: CASSYGPREQYF. The DNA of the CDR3 is TGTGCCAGCAGTTATGGGCCCCGGGAGCAGTACTTC.

This sequence joins TRBV7-9 and TRBJ2-5; unclear D gene. Per germline, CDR1 SEHNR and CDR2 FQNEAQ (reference sequence). The CDR3 is made up of 12 amino acids. V was pared by 3 bases and J by 11 bases, with 13 bases between. The CDR3 DNA sequence: TGTGCCAGCAGCTTTGGAGATTTCGGGCAGTACTTC. As protein: CASSFGDFGQYF.

This clonotype was detected once. The genes are TRBV5-1 and TRBJ2-5; TRBD2 matches at 7 bases. J lost 11 bases, V lost 2 bases, and 15 bases had no gene match. Germline-derived CDR1 and CDR2 are SGHRS and YFSETQ. The CDR3 sequence is 15 residues long. The CDR3 DNA reads as TGCGCCAGCAGCTTCTTTGCGGGAGTCTATAATGAGCAGTACTTC. Amino acids: CASSFFAGVYNEQYF.

This clonotype showed up just a few times. The V and J genes are TRBV29-1 and TRBJ2-3; the D gene is possibly TRBD2 (5 bases). CDR3 length: 14 amino acids. Germline CDR1 and CDR2: SQVTM and ANQGSEA. The germline V and J ends were trimmed by 5 bases and 2 bases, with 14 bases remaining between them. This CDR3 is CSVIERPYTDTQYF. The CDR3 DNA reads TGCAGCGTTATCGAGCGGCCATACACAGATACGCAGTATTTT.

This clonotype was seen a few times. The chain employs TRBV28 and TRBJ2-7; 10 nucleotides match TRBD2. In germline, CDR1 is MDHEN, CDR2 SYDVKM. V shed 3 bases, J shed 3 bases, and the junction held 5 bases outside the gene matches. This CDR3 comprises 15 residues. In nucleotides, the CDR3 is TGTGCCAGCAGTTTCTTACTAGCGGGAAGCTACGAGCAGTACTTC. This encodes CASSFLLAGSYEQYF. The complete variable domain, with remaining parts taken from reference TRBV28 and TRBJ2-7, reads DVKVTQSSRYLVKRTGEKVFLECVQDMDHENMFWYRQDPGLGLRLIYFSYDVKMKEKGDIPEGYSVSREKKERFSLILESASTNQTSMYLCASSFLLAGSYEQYFGPGTRLTVT.

This clonotype was seen a handful of times. V usage is TRBV6-1 and J usage is TRBJ1-1; D possibly corresponds to TRBD1 (6 bases). Germline values: CDR1 MNHNS, CDR2 SASEGT. The CDR3 totals 13 residues. The V and J ends lost 10 bases and 2 bases respectively, with 14 bases between them. The CDR3 DNA follows: TGTGCCATCCTATGGGGGGCTAACACTGAAGCTTTCTTT. Amino acids: CAILWGANTEAFF.

This clonotype was counted a single time. A read error may be the cause here, since a much bigger clone is one base away. The chain employs TRBV10-3 and TRBJ2-7, with 7 bases identical to TRBD2. The trim removed 10 bases at V and 10 bases at J, leaving 13 bases unmatched. This CDR3 contains 12 residues. Germline CDR1 reads ENHRY; CDR2 reads SYGVKD. This chain's CDR3 is CATASGQEAQYF. CDR3 coding DNA: TGTGCCACAGCTAGCGGACAAGAGGCCCAGTACTTC.